This T cell receptor beta chain was identified during a study of vaccination and CD4 T cells after COVID-19. On this clonotype: No antigen is known for it.

Noted treatment: roughly ten-day PBMC culture with coronavirus spike peptide pools or control peptides (ViraFEST assay). Germline trimming cut 1 base from V and 8 bases from J; bases unmatched to any gene: 8. Germline loops: CDR1 SGHTA, CDR2 FQGNSA. This CDR3 comprises 15 residues. Sequenced with the Oncomine TCR Beta short-read assay was DNA taken from cultured CD4+ T cells. TCRdb ran MiXCR on the PCR reads and lists one entry per CDR3 protein. The sample records about 20,000 distinct CDR3 sequences, 54% being singletons. Study-wide results and caveats: Median SARS-CoV-2-reactive clonotype numbers rose nonsignificantly, roughly 20 to 40. Convalescent patients' median share of reactive clones seen only post-vaccination was approximately 90%.

This chain joins TRBV7-2 and TRBJ1-2, with TRBD1 matching 9 bases. The sequencing sample was made of CD4+ T cells from blood, cultured in vitro. This receptor was taken from a human donor who had recovered from COVID-19. The DNA of the CDR3 is TGTGCCAGCAGCTTAGGGGACAGGGTCCGCAGCGGCTACACCTTC. It translates to CASSLGDRVRSGYTF.